This TCR beta chain is drawn from a study of blood T cells in healthy people across ages. Findings of the study overall: Compared with aged donors, long-lived donors showed fewer expanded clones, suggesting selection.

A note on this clonotype: Its antigen is not identified.

Germline V gene lookup returns CDR1 KGHDR and CDR2 SFDVKD. The ends were cut back, 7 bases at V and 6 bases at J, with 6 bases in the middle. The CDR3 is 11 residues long. PCR was performed a second time for about 7 to 12 cycles using a sample-barcoded 5' primer and a J-beta primer mix. A minimum of 3 million CDR3-containing paired-end reads was obtained for each sample. From the 5' RACE reads, TCRdb called clonotypes with MiXCR, one entry per CDR3 protein. The sample consists of about 780,000 distinct CDR3 sequences, about half of them appearing once. Sequencing was performed on blood. The sequence came from a man older than 75 in good health. The chain links TRBV24-1 to TRBJ2-1; no clear D. The CDR3 bases are TGTGCCACCAGGGCAAGCAATGAGCAGTTCTTC. Translated: CATRASNEQFF.